The following is a T cell receptor (beta chain) sequence with its context. Its target is unknown. These data originate in a study of beta chain features in type 1 diabetes. J was trimmed by 3 bases and V by 6 bases; bases with no gene match: 8. The CDR3 sequence is 14 residues long. CDR1 is SGHAT and CDR2 is FQDESV in the germline V gene (reference sequence). The authors reverse transcribed all of the isolated RNA, so sequencing captured expressed TCRB transcripts. The table came from immunoSEQ multiplex PCR; TCRdb's copy has only in-frame clones and leaves some out. The sample has 330,000 or so clones, over 10% seen once. Study conclusions and caveats: TCRB CDR3s were moderately but significantly shorter in Type 1 diabetes patients in all four CD4+ subsets.

The TCR was taken from a woman in her late teens or twenties with type 1 diabetes. Sequenced input: naive CD4+ T cells from blood. J is TRBJ2-7 and V is TRBV11-1; 7 nucleotides match TRBD1. The CDR3 coding sequence is TGTGCCAGCAGTGAGACGACAGGGAACTACGAGCAGTACTTC. Protein: CASSETTGNYEQYF.